This T cell receptor (beta chain) was sequenced for a study of T cells in Graves' hyperthyroidism and ophthalmopathy. The investigators amplified TCR beta CDR3 regions from RNA transcripts. Researchers ran a first-round RT-PCR on the TCR CDR3 using the HTBI primer set. TCRdb fed the multiplex PCR reads into MiXCR, producing one record per CDR3 protein. The table lists around 350,000 distinct CDR3 sequences, about 20% of them singletons. Stable disease denoted Graves' hyperthyroidism without ophthalmopathy progression within 18 months. Each 10 ml fresh peripheral blood draw supplied the PBMCs. This clonotype was recorded at least ten times. Its specificity is unknown. This CDR3 region has 16 residues. Trimming shortened V by 6 bases and J by 2 bases, and 19 bases separated the two germline ends. Germline-derived CDR1 and CDR2 are MDHEN and SYDVKM. Study results and limitations: Before onset, ophthalmopathy was predicted by the model a median around 6.2 months earlier.

This sequence originates from a woman aged 18-29 years with Graves' hyperthyroidism. The chain links TRBV28 to TRBJ1-1, with D tentatively TRBD1 (6 bases). Sequencing input: blood. CDR3 sequence (DNA): TGTGCCAGCAGCCAAGACAGGTGGGGGGTTAACACTGAAGCTTTCTTT. Translating it yields CASSQDRWGVNTEAFF.